This is a list of T cell receptor beta chains from one sample in a study of vaccination and CD4 T cells after COVID-19. One entry per CDR3 protein results from TCRdb running MiXCR on the PCR reads. The data show about 11,000 distinct CDR3 sequences, with approximately 53% seen just once and 13% held by the top ten. For these TCRs, the target antigens are not known. The specimen sequenced was CD4+ T cells from blood, cultured in vitro. These receptors were taken from a human donor who had recovered from COVID-19. The CDR3 runs from the conserved cysteine through the conserved F or W. A D gene is named only where the DNA matches it firmly. Clone size is given for some rows only: seen once, a few or many times, or a class if the clone is expanded.

v_call	d_call	clone_size	j_call	cdr3_aa	cdr3_nt
TRBV28	-	few	TRBJ1-4	CASSRQETNEKLFF	TGTGCCAGCAGCAGACAGGAAACTAATGAAAAACTGTTTTTT
TRBV7-8	TRBD1	-	TRBJ2-7	CASSFYRGQGALGQYF	TGTGCCAGCAGCTTCTATCGGGGACAGGGGGCCCTCGGGCAGTACTTC
TRBV6-5	-	-	TRBJ1-6	CASSYSSARDSPLHF	TGTGCCAGCAGTTATTCTTCGGCTAGGGATTCACCCCTCCACTTT
TRBV20-1	TRBD1	-	TRBJ1-1	CSARDRGNTEAFF	TGCAGTGCTAGGGACAGGGGGAACACTGAAGCTTTCTTT
TRBV5-6	-	few	TRBJ1-6	CASSSLAQSSYNSPLHF	TGTGCCAGCAGCTCCCTCGCCCAGAGCTCCTATAATTCACCCCTCCACTTT
TRBV5-1	-	-	TRBJ1-5	CASSLLQGGQPQHF	TGCGCCAGCAGCTTGCTACAGGGAGGTCAGCCCCAGCATTTT
TRBV10-2	-	few	TRBJ1-2	CASSVGSGRGGYTF	TGCGCCAGCAGTGTGGGGTCGGGGAGAGGAGGCTACACCTTC
TRBV29-1	-	-	TRBJ1-5	CSVGRGPNQPQHF	TGCAGCGTTGGGCGGGGACCCAATCAGCCCCAGCATTTT
TRBV28	-	-	TRBJ2-3	CASSLRPGTTSTDTQYF	TGTGCCAGCAGTTTACGGCCGGGAACCACTAGCACAGATACGCAGTATTTT
TRBV6-1	-	few	TRBJ2-5	CASSGRGAKGETQYF	TGTGCCAGCAGTGGCCGAGGGGCAAAGGGAGAGACCCAGTACTTC
TRBV12-3/TRBV12-4	-	-	TRBJ2-1	CASTPSSYNEQFF	TGTGCCAGCACTCCCAGCTCCTACAATGAGCAGTTCTTC
TRBV12-3/TRBV12-4	-	-	TRBJ1-1	CASSLLAGKAFF	TGTGCCAGCAGTTTATTAGCGGGGAAAGCTTTCTTT
TRBV16	-	-	TRBJ2-5	CASSHEGVPQETQYF	TGTGCCAGCAGCCACGAGGGAGTACCCCAAGAGACCCAGTACTTC
TRBV7-3	-	large	TRBJ2-1	CASSFLQGNEQFF	TGTGCCAGCAGCTTCCTCCAGGGAAATGAGCAGTTCTTC
TRBV20-1	-	large	TRBJ2-5	CSALLSEQETQYF	TGCAGTGCGTTGTTGTCAGAACAAGAGACCCAGTACTTC
TRBV6-4	-	few	TRBJ2-2	CASSSGNTGELFF	TGTGCCAGCAGTAGCGGGAACACCGGGGAGCTGTTTTTT
TRBV11-3	-	-	TRBJ1-3	CASSLEPGPGNTIYF	TGTGCCAGCAGCTTAGAACCGGGCCCCGGAAACACCATATATTTT
TRBV10-2	TRBD2	once	TRBJ2-2	CASSTGTSGRRRGGELFF	TGCGCCAGCAGTACCGGGACTAGCGGGAGAAGAAGGGGCGGGGAGCTGTTTTTT
TRBV18	-	few	TRBJ2-7	CASSTGLSLSDEQYF	TGTGCCAGCTCAACAGGTCTTTCCCTATCGGACGAGCAGTACTTC
TRBV4-2	-	-	TRBJ2-7	CASSQGSYEQYF	TGTGCCAGCAGCCAAGGGTCCTACGAGCAGTACTTC
TRBV30	TRBD2	once	TRBJ2-5	CAWRGGSGSPETQYF	TGTGCCTGGAGGGGGGGTAGCGGGAGTCCAGAGACCCAGTACTTC
TRBV2	TRBD2	-	TRBJ2-3	CASRPTLAGDTQYF	TGTGCCAGCAGACCAACCTTAGCGGGCGATACGCAGTATTTT
TRBV10-3	-	-	TRBJ2-5	CAIRRDFQETQYF	TGTGCCATCAGACGGGACTTCCAAGAGACCCAGTACTTC
TRBV21-1	-	few	TRBJ2-1	CASRGRFPRYNEQFF	TGTGCCAGTAGGGGCCGATTCCCCCGATACAATGAGCAGTTCTTC
TRBV5-6	-	-	TRBJ1-6	CASSLLQGPLNSPLHF	TGTGCCAGCAGCTTGCTCCAGGGCCCTCTTAATTCACCCCTCCACTTT
TRBV12-3/TRBV12-4	-	-	TRBJ2-1	CASTVEYNEQFF	TGTGCCAGCACCGTAGAGTACAATGAGCAGTTCTTC
TRBV30	-	-	TRBJ2-5	CAWSVGGQETQYF	TGTGCCTGGAGTGTAGGGGGACAAGAGACCCAGTACTTC
TRBV6-2/TRBV6-3	TRBD1	few	TRBJ2-2	CASSSVHRGPGELFF	TGTGCCAGCAGTTCCGTCCACAGGGGCCCCGGGGAGCTGTTTTTT
TRBV5-1	-	-	TRBJ2-7	CASSLGDNSYEQYF	TGCGCCAGCAGCTTGGGGGACAACTCCTACGAGCAGTACTTC
TRBV20-1	-	few	TRBJ2-5	CSADSGGGETQYF	TGCAGTGCTGATTCCGGTGGGGGGGAGACCCAGTACTTC
TRBV7-8	TRBD2	few	TRBJ2-1	CASSLPGTSGNEQFF	TGTGCCAGCAGCTTACCGGGGACTAGCGGCAATGAGCAGTTCTTC
TRBV24-1	-	-	TRBJ1-5	CATSGTSNQPQHF	TGTGCCACCAGTGGGACTAGCAATCAGCCCCAGCATTTT
TRBV10-3	TRBD1	-	TRBJ1-2	CAISDTGGDYGYTF	TGTGCCATCAGTGACACAGGGGGCGACTATGGCTACACCTTC
TRBV20-1	TRBD2	-	TRBJ2-3	CSARASSGITQYF	TGCAGTGCTAGAGCGTCTAGCGGGATTACGCAGTATTTT
TRBV25-1	-	few	TRBJ2-1	CASSDPAFNEQFF	TGTGCCAGCAGTGATCCAGCGTTCAATGAGCAGTTCTTC
TRBV20-1	-	-	TRBJ1-3	CSARRTSGNTIYF	TGCAGTGCTAGACGGACATCCGGAAACACCATATATTTT
TRBV19	TRBD2	-	TRBJ2-1	CASRSAGDPYNEQFF	TGTGCCAGTAGGAGCGCGGGAGACCCCTACAATGAGCAGTTCTTC
TRBV7-9	TRBD1	few	TRBJ2-7	CASSPRTGAYEQYF	TGTGCCAGCAGCCCCAGGACAGGGGCCTACGAGCAGTACTTC
TRBV5-1	TRBD1	-	TRBJ2-7	CASSLAQGAYEQYF	TGCGCCAGCAGCTTGGCACAGGGGGCCTACGAGCAGTACTTC
TRBV28	TRBD2	-	TRBJ2-7	CASSQGTGLAGETQYF	TGTGCCAGCAGTCAAGGGACCGGACTAGCGGGAGAAACGCAGTACTTC
TRBV2	TRBD1	few	TRBJ1-6	CASRPQGASPLHF	TGTGCCAGCAGACCACAGGGGGCTTCACCCCTCCACTTT
TRBV7-9	-	-	TRBJ1-3	CASSSQGSGNTIYF	TGTGCCAGCAGCTCCCAGGGGTCTGGAAACACCATATATTTT
TRBV20-1	-	-	TRBJ2-7	CSAKDGPDYEQYF	TGCAGTGCTAAAGACGGACCCGACTACGAGCAGTACTTC
TRBV20-1	TRBD2	-	TRBJ2-3	CSAATSGSADTQYF	TGCAGTGCGGCGACTAGCGGGAGCGCAGATACGCAGTATTTT